One TCR beta chain is described in this entry. It has no known antigen specificity. Qualities for individual bases were not recorded, and no much larger clone is one base off. This sample is drawn from a study of blood T cell repertoires in COVID-19 (dated by TCRdb to about 2020). Background for the entire study: Collaborator samples came from the United States, Italy and Spain and covered acute and convalescent phases of COVID-19. The prospective study material was composed of cDNA or gDNA derived from T cells, B-cell-depleted T cells, or PBMCs. Where available, HLA class I and class II types were taken from metadata supplied by the sample provider and were not determined by assay-based typing. A freely available public database, intended as a resource for researchers studying the immune response to SARS-CoV-2, is where the repertoires were released. Samples came from the ongoing ImmuneRACE study (first 160 participants) plus 1,254 subjects from 6 global collaborators. The dataset comprised deeply sampled blood TCRbeta repertoires from subjects exposed to, actively infected with, or recovered from COVID-19. The sample metadata nearly always contained a de-identified subject ID, COVID-19 status, age in years and sex. Here is what the overall study found, with its caveats: The quantity of clinical and demographic metadata differed by source and by participant and was supplied without curation.

TCRbeta CDR3 regions were amplified from genomic DNA using the immunoSEQ Assay, a bias-controlled multiplex PCR. In the original analysis: Nucleated cell counts per sample were estimated from amplification of reference gene primers within the assay. Sequence reads were collapsed and filtered to measure the absolute abundance of every unique TCRbeta CDR3 rearrangement. Productive Simpson clonality was computed per sample as the square root of Simpson's diversity index over productive rearrangements. Drawn from immuneACCESS, this table holds only the in-frame rearrangements with V and J called that TCRdb kept. Clones are partly lost; checked studies trace under half to an unresolved V gene and leave the rest unexplained. The V and J calls and clone size come from that table; D and trimming were worked out from the DNA. The sample table contains 250,000 to 300,000 clones; only one count was recorded for approximately 85% of them. The ten largest clones take up 8% to 13% of the sample.

V ends up 2 bases short and J 6 bases short, with an unmatched junction base count of 11. The CDR3 numbers 16 residues from cysteine through phenylalanine. Kept here is only the CDR3 DNA, which spans 48 bases and is read in frame from base 1. CDR1 and CDR2 are read off the germline V gene (reference sequence) as WNHNN and SYGVQD. Whole blood was collected in K2EDTA tubes by collaborating institutions according to the institutions' own protocols. For TCRbeta analysis, collaborators shipped samples as frozen whole blood, isolated PBMCs, or DNA extracted from either of those sample types. The sequence joins TRBV10-1 to TRBJ1-2; the junction holds 8 bases that match TRBD1. This TCR was sampled from a woman in her 70s with acute or convalescent COVID-19. The sample comprised peripheral blood. The CDR3 protein: CASSENRGSRANGYTF. The nucleotide sequence is TGCGCCAGCAGTGAGAACAGGGGGAGCAGGGCGAATGGCTACACCTTC.